What follows are 28 T cell receptor beta chains derived from one specimen sequenced in a study of beta chain features in type 1 diabetes. The investigators reverse transcribed all of the isolated RNA, so they sequenced expressed TCRB transcripts. Only in-frame clones appear in the TCRdb table, and some are missing; sequencing was by immunoSEQ multiplex PCR. The sample records roughly 370,000 clones, about 15% being singletons. The sample comprised naive CD4+ T cells from blood. The receptors shown here come from a man aged 25-45 years in good health.

The rearrangement links TRBV4-3 to TRBJ2-3, with 7 positions matching TRBD2. CDR3 size: 16 residues. CDR1 is LGHNA and CDR2 is YSLEER in the germline V gene. The junction had 7 bases not matched to a gene; V was cut back by 2 bases and J by 2 bases. The CDR3 DNA follows: TGCGCCAGCAGCCAATCCCGGGACTACACCACAGATACGCAGTATTTT. Its protein is CASSQSRDYTTDTQYF.

This clone has more than one count but fewer than ten. The chain has TRBV6-5 and TRBJ2-3, with unresolved D. CDR1 and CDR2 from the germline V gene are MNHEY and SVGAGI. The CDR3 consists of 14 residues. Trimming stripped 5 bases from V and 0 bases from J, with 9 bases between. The CDR3 nucleotides read TGTGCCAGCAGTCGACAATGGAGCACAGATACGCAGTATTTT. Encoded protein: CASSRQWSTDTQYF.

The chain joins TRBV18 to TRBJ1-3; no firm D call. The CDR3 contains 14 residues. The germline V gene encodes CDR1 KGHSH and CDR2 LQKENI. Trimming removed 6 bases at V and 2 bases at J, with 11 bases between. In DNA, the CDR3 is TGTGCCAGCTCTAACCAGAGCCCTGGAAACACCATATATTTT. Translated: CASSNQSPGNTIYF.

A few counts support this clone. The chain links TRBV6-5 to TRBJ2-2; D possibly corresponds to TRBD1 (5 bases). Trimming stripped 3 bases from V and 8 bases from J, with 10 bases between. Germline V gene lookup returns CDR1 MNHEY and CDR2 SVGAGI. The CDR3 contains 13 residues. CDR3 sequence (DNA): TGTGCCAGCAGTTATTGGACATCGGGGGAGCTGTTTTTT. Amino acids: CASSYWTSGELFF.

This clone was seen a few times. The chain uses TRBV9 and TRBJ2-2; D ambiguous. The V end lost 4 bases, the J end lost 4 bases, and 8 bases lay between the germline ends. CDR1 is SGDLS and CDR2 is YYNGEE in the germline V gene. CDR3 length equals 13 residues. In nucleotides, the CDR3 is TGTGCCAGCAGCCCCAATGCCACCGGGGAGCTGTTTTTT. Residues: CASSPNATGELFF.

This clone was picked up one time. The rearrangement links TRBV27 to TRBJ2-2; D is unresolved. V was shortened by 2 bases and J by 7 bases, with 20 bases between the two germline ends. The germline CDR1 and CDR2 sequences are MNHEY and SMNVEV (reference sequence). The CDR3 spans 17 residues. CDR3 nucleotides: TGTGCCAGCAGTTTAGGGTTACGTCACAACTCGGGCGGGGAGCTGTTTTTT. This translates into CASSLGLRHNSGGELFF.

This clone has a handful of counts. The V gene is TRBV29-1, the J gene TRBJ2-3; 8 positions agree with TRBD2. Per germline, CDR1 SQVTM and CDR2 ANQGSEA. V was clipped by 7 bases and J by 1 base; unmatched bases: 7. This CDR3 has 14 residues. CDR3 sequence: CSGLAGIGTDTQYF. The CDR3 region has the DNA TGCAGCGGATTAGCGGGGATAGGCACAGATACGCAGTATTTT.

This clone was counted between two and nine times. The chain joins TRBV9 to TRBJ1-2; 7 bases line up with TRBD1. The CDR3 loop spans 13 amino acids. Germline V gene lookup returns CDR1 SGDLS and CDR2 YYNGEE. The ends lost 8 bases at V and 3 bases at J; junction bases unmatched: 7. CDR3 sequence (DNA): TGTGCCAGTGGACAGGTCCCGGACTATGGCTACACCTTC. Translation: CASGQVPDYGYTF.

In this sample, this clone turned up a few times. V gene TRBV9 combines with J gene TRBJ2-3; 12 positions agree with TRBD2. J gave up 0 bases and V 7 bases, and 9 bases lay outside the gene matches. CDR1 and CDR2 from the germline V gene are SGDLS and YYNGEE. The CDR3 is 17 amino acids. As DNA, the CDR3 is TGTGCCAGCGGGCGGTCGGGACTAGCGGGTAGCACAGATACGCAGTATTTT. This sequence encodes CASGRSGLAGSTDTQYF.

J is TRBJ1-1 and V is TRBV10-3; D is possibly TRBD1 (6 bases). Per the germline V gene, CDR1 is ENHRY and CDR2 is SYGVKD. The CDR3 runs 13 residues. The germline V and J ends were trimmed by 7 bases and 2 bases, with 11 bases remaining between them. CDR3 DNA: TGTGCCATCACGCCAGGGGTAAACACTGAAGCTTTCTTT. As protein: CAITPGVNTEAFF.

A few counts support this clone. The chain uses TRBV20-1 and TRBJ2-2; D ambiguous. This CDR3 region has 11 residues. V gave up 3 bases and J gave up 8 bases, with 7 bases separating them. CDR1 and CDR2 (germline): DFQATT, SNEGSKA (reference sequence). CDR3 residues: CSASDQGELFF. The CDR3 nucleotides read TGCAGTGCTAGTGATCAGGGGGAGCTGTTTTTT.

This clone was picked up a small number of times. V and J are TRBV7-9 and TRBJ2-5; unclear D gene. The germline CDR1 and CDR2 sequences are SEHNR and FQNEAQ (reference sequence). V lost 2 bases and J 5 bases, leaving 3 bases between the germline ends. CDR3 length: 11 amino acids. The DNA of the CDR3 is TGTGCCAGCAGCTTAATTGAGACCCAGTACTTC. Protein product: CASSLIETQYF.

The CDR3 here is CASLSTGTAYNEQFF. The CDR3 DNA follows: TGTGCCAGCCTCTCTACCGGGACAGCTTACAATGAGCAGTTCTTC. This sequence joins TRBV7-2 and TRBJ2-1, with TRBD1 matching over 7 bases. CDR1 is SGHTA, CDR2 FQGNSA, per germline. The trim removed 8 bases at V and 4 bases at J, leaving 11 bases unmatched. This CDR3 is 15 amino acids long.

In this sample, this clone turned up a few times. The chain carries TRBV10-3 and TRBJ2-7; no firm D call. V gave up 3 bases and J gave up 1 base, with 10 bases separating them. CDR1 is ENHRY, CDR2 SYGVKD, per germline. CDR3 length: 14 residues. In DNA, the CDR3 is TGTGCCATCAGTGATAGGGCTAGTTCCTACGAGCAGTACGTC. This gives the protein CAISDRASSYEQYV.

This chain uses TRBV5-1 with TRBJ2-7; tentatively, D is TRBD1 (5 bases). The CDR3 is made up of 14 amino acids. CDR1 is SGHRS and CDR2 is YFSETQ in the germline V gene. Trimming stripped 0 bases from V and 5 bases from J, with 12 bases between. CDR3 in amino acids: CASSLAQVRDEQYF. The CDR3 region has the DNA TGCGCCAGCAGCTTGGCACAGGTTCGCGACGAGCAGTACTTC.

This clone has a handful of counts. The genes are TRBV9 and TRBJ2-7; perhaps TRBD2 as D (6 bases). Germline assignment: CDR1 SGDLS and CDR2 YYNGEE. Trimming shortened V by 4 bases and J by 2 bases, and 13 bases separated the two germline ends. The CDR3 is 14 residues long. The CDR3 spells CASSIGTFAYEQYF. CDR3 in DNA: TGTGCCAGCAGCATCGGGACTTTCGCCTACGAGCAGTACTTC. The variable domain in full, with the rest retrieved from reference TRBV9 and TRBJ2-7, is DSGVTQTPKHLITATGQRVTLRCSPRSGDLSVYWYQQSLDQGLQFLIQYYNGEERAKGNILERFSAQQFPDLHSELNLSSLELGDSALYFCASSIGTFAYEQYFGPGTRLTVT.

V and J are TRBV10-3 and TRBJ1-2; D unclear. The CDR3 sequence is 17 residues long. Per germline, CDR1 ENHRY and CDR2 SYGVKD. V shed 0 bases and J shed 4 bases, with 18 bases lying between them. The CDR3 reads CAISESWRRLRGYGYTF. Written as DNA, the CDR3 is TGTGCCATCAGTGAGTCGTGGCGGAGGCTTCGGGGCTATGGCTACACCTTC.

The J gene is TRBJ2-3, the V gene TRBV14, with 7 bases lining up with TRBD1. Trimming at V came to 4 bases and at J to 0 bases, leaving 7 bases not matched to a gene. Germline CDR1 is SGHDN and CDR2 is FVKESK. This CDR3 spans 16 amino acids. CDR3 nucleotides: TGTGCCAGCAGCCTAAGGACAGGATTTAGCACAGATACGCAGTATTTT. This sequence encodes CASSLRTGFSTDTQYF.

J is TRBJ1-2 and V is TRBV7-2, with no clear D. Germline V CDR1 and CDR2: SGHTA, FQGNSA. The CDR3 extends over 12 amino acids. Trimming removed 5 bases at V and 7 bases at J, with 11 bases between. The CDR3 nucleotides read TGTGCCAGCAGCCACCCCGGGGTTGGCTACACCTTC. Amino acid sequence: CASSHPGVGYTF.

V is TRBV9 and J is TRBJ2-1, with D unresolved. The CDR3 runs 15 residues. Germline-derived CDR1 and CDR2 are SGDLS and YYNGEE. V was clipped by 1 base and J by 8 bases, with 16 bases between them. CDR3 residues: CASSVTPSPRDEQFF. The CDR3 nucleotides are TGTGCCAGCAGCGTAACTCCCTCACCCCGCGATGAGCAGTTCTTC.

The table lists this clone with a few counts. J is TRBJ2-7 and V is TRBV29-1, with a possible D match to TRBD1 (6 bases). CDR3 length: 14 residues. CDR1 is SQVTM and CDR2 is ANQGSEA in the germline V gene. V shed 7 bases and J shed 6 bases, with 22 bases lying between them. The CDR3 DNA sequence: TGCAGCGAAACCACCAGACGAACAGGGCGCGAGCAGTACGTC. Translating gives CSETTRRTGREQYV.

V gene TRBV9 combines with J gene TRBJ2-3, with 10 positions matching TRBD2. The CDR3 spans 16 residues. V lost 2 bases to trimming and J lost 5 bases; unmatched junction nucleotides: 8. Looked up from germline, CDR1 is SGDLS and CDR2 is YYNGEE. CDR3 amino acids: CASSVSSSGGKDTQYF. As DNA, the CDR3 is TGTGCCAGCAGCGTTTCTTCTAGCGGGGGTAAAGATACGCAGTATTTT.

This clone has a handful of counts. The chain is built from TRBV7-3 and TRBJ2-1, with TRBD2 identical over 9 bases. CDR3 length: 15 amino acids. Trimming removed 5 bases from V and 4 bases from J; junction bases left unmatched: 6. The germline CDR1 and CDR2 sequences are SGHTA and FQGTGA. The CDR3 region is CASSPTSGAYNEQFF. The CDR3 DNA reads as TGTGCCAGCAGCCCGACTAGCGGTGCTTACAATGAGCAGTTCTTC.

The sample holds a few counts of this clone. The chain couples TRBV4-3 to TRBJ2-3, with D perhaps matching TRBD2 (6 bases). With 0 bases removed from V and 2 bases from J, the gap between germline ends came to 15 bases. The length of the CDR3 is 17 residues. Germline V gives CDR1 LGHNA, CDR2 YSLEER. The CDR3 sequence is CASSQDPPGDPTDTQYF. CDR3 bases: TGCGCCAGCAGCCAAGATCCCCCGGGGGATCCCACAGATACGCAGTATTTT.

A few counts support this clone. The V and J genes are TRBV30 and TRBJ2-3, with 14 bases matching TRBD2. V trimming: 2 bases; J trimming: 6 bases; junction bases outside the gene matches: 10. Germline V gene lookup returns CDR1 GTSNPN and CDR2 SVGIG (reference sequence). The CDR3 covers 17 residues. The CDR3 region has the DNA TGTGCCTGGAGTCAAATTAGACTAGCGGGAGGGACGGATACGCAGTATTTT. Translation gives CAWSQIRLAGGTDTQYF.

CDR3 DNA: TGTGCCAGCAGCGGCAGAGAACCCAACACTGAAGCTTTCTTT. Its protein product is CASSGREPNTEAFF. The chain has TRBV6-5 and TRBJ1-1; D remains unclear. CDR1 and CDR2 from the germline V gene are MNHEY and SVGAGI. The V and J ends lost 6 bases and 2 bases respectively, with 13 bases between them. The CDR3 runs to 14 residues.

Only a few counts were recorded for this clone. The V and J genes are TRBV29-1 and TRBJ1-2; D possibly corresponds to TRBD1 (6 bases). The CDR3 is 12 residues long. Germline V lookup: CDR1 SQVTM, CDR2 ANQGSEA. Trimming shortened V by 7 bases and J by 2 bases, and 11 bases separated the two germline ends. The CDR3 bases are TGCAGCGGGACAGAACTAAACTATGGCTACACCTTC. Protein product: CSGTELNYGYTF.

The chain has TRBV6-1 and TRBJ1-1; D unclear. The CDR3 is made up of 13 amino acids. Germline lookup yields CDR1 MNHNS and CDR2 SASEGT. V gave up 1 base and J gave up 4 bases, with 7 bases separating them. The CDR3 loop is CASSEEQATEAFF. The CDR3 DNA follows: TGTGCCAGCAGTGAAGAGCAGGCCACTGAAGCTTTCTTT.